The sequence of this T cell receptor (beta chain) was determined in a study of Tregs in tolerant kidney transplant recipients (dated by TCRdb to between 2019 and 2020). With respect to the entire study: Transplants used related donors with nonmyeloablative bone marrow transplantation; mixed chimerism was transient in the human trials. TCRbeta sequencing was used in the study to identify donor-specific regulatory T cells before combined kidney and bone marrow transplantation, and the identified cells were then tracked after transplant. Overall results and qualifications from the work: For some patients, the PCR primers changed as time went on, which meant samples from those patients could not be compared with one another at the nucleotide level. Although technical replication error seemed to be minimal, the question of biological reproducibility was not addressed directly. The most biologically relevant and donor-specific TCRbeta repertoire appeared to be identified by expanding Tregs with activated donor B cells. In tolerant patients, donor-specific Tregs expanded more than Tregs overall, which suggests antigen-driven rather than nonspecific expansion. Because the study included only a small number of patients, the results must be confirmed in larger populations and under other immunosuppression protocols.

For TCRbeta CDR3 sequencing, genomic DNA from the sorted cells was extracted using the QIAGEN DNeasy Blood and Tissue Kit. High-throughput TCRbeta CDR3 sequencing, including PCR amplification with bias correction and internal controls, was performed commercially through immunoSEQ. Per the original workflow: Unique productive TCRbeta sequences were defined by CDR3 nucleotide sequence where primers matched, and otherwise by CDR3 amino acid sequence together with Vbeta and Jbeta genes. As a correction for sorting error, sequences shared between sorted populations at a frequency ratio of 2:1 or less were discarded, and the remaining shared sequences were assigned to the higher population. Sequences were defined as donor-reactive when expanded at least 5-fold in CFSE-low cells versus unstimulated cells and present at a frequency of at least 0.01% in CFSE-low cells. Jensen-Shannon divergence calculated on the top 100 TCRbeta sequences ranked by frequency was used to measure repertoire divergence. For any sample with multiple sequencing runs, sorting error was corrected in each run separately before the runs were pooled. This immuneACCESS table, as held by TCRdb, lists in-frame sequences with V and J called but not all clones. Of the missing ones, under half trace to an unresolved V gene in checked studies; the others have no known cause. D and trimming were read from the DNA, whereas the V and J calls and clone size are those reported in that table. The sample table records 62,000 or so clones; roughly 98% of these occur just once. 0.3% to 0.4% of the sample is taken by the ten largest.

Including the terminal cysteine and phenylalanine, the CDR3 comprises 15 residues. This entry keeps only the CDR3 DNA: 45 bases, framed from base 1. V is shortened by 4 bases, J by 7 bases, and the region joining them spans 20 bases. Based on the germline V gene (reference sequence), the CDR1 and CDR2 sequences are SGHNT and YYREEE. As for this clone: Its cognate antigen has yet to be identified. No clone much larger than this one lies a single base away; base qualities are absent.

The time point label corresponds to: blood sample drawn before combined kidney and bone marrow transplant. Unstimulated Tregs (CD4+CD25+CD127-), CD4+ non-Tregs (CD4+CD25-), CD4 and CD8 cells were FACS-sorted from thawed PBMCs. Before Treg sorting, thawed PBMCs were rested overnight at 37°C with around 220 IU/ml IL-2. A few combined kidney and bone marrow transplant recipients from the ITN036ST trial were included as patients, and samples were available only from these trial subjects. Healthy control blood was processed by Ficoll density gradient to PBMCs and cryopreserved; patient PBMCs were collected before and after transplant.

The sample here was Tregs from blood, taken before the transplant. The sequence came from a human donor who received a combined kidney and bone marrow transplant. The chain joins TRBV5-4 to TRBJ1-2; a weak D assignment points to TRBD1 (5 bases agree). The DNA reads TGTGCCAGCAGCCAACGTACGGGGGAGGGAGGTGGCTACACCTTC. It specifies CASSQRTGEGGGYTF.